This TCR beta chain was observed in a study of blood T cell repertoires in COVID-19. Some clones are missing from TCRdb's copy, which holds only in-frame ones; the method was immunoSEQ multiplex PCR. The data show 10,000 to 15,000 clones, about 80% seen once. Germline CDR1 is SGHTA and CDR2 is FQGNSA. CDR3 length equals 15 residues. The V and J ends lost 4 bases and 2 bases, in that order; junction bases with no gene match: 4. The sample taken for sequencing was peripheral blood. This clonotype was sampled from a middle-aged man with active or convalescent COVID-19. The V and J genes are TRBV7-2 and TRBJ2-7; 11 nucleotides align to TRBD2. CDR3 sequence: CASSSGLAATYEQYF. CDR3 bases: TGTGCCAGCAGCTCGGGACTAGCGGCGACCTACGAGCAGTACTTC.